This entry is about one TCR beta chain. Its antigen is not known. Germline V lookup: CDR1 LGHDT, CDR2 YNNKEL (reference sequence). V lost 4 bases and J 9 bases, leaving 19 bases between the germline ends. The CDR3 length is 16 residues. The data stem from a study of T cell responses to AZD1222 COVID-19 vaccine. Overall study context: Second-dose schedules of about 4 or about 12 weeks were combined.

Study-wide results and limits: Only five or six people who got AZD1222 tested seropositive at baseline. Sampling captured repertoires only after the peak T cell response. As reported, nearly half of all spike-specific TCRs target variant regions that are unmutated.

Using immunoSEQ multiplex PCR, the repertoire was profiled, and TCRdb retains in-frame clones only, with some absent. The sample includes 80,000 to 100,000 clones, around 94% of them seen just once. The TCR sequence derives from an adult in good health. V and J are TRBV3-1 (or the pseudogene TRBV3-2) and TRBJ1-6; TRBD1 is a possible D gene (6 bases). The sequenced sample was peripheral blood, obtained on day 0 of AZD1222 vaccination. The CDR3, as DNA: TGTGCCAGCAGCCCCCGCCCAGGGGCCACAAGTTCACCCCTCCACTTT. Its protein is CASSPRPGATSSPLHF.